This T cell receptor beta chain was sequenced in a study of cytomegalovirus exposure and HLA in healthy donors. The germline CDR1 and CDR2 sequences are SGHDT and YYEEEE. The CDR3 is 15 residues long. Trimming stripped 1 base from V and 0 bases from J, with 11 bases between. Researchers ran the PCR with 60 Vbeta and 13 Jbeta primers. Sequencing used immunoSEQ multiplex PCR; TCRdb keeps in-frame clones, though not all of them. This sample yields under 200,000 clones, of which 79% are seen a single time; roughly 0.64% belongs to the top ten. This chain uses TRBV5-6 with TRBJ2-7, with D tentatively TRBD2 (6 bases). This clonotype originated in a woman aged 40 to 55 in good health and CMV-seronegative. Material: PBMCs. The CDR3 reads CASSLFQRASYEQYF. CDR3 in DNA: TGTGCCAGCAGCTTGTTCCAGCGGGCCTCCTACGAGCAGTACTTC.